Listed below are T cell receptor beta chains from one sample, sequenced in a study of T-cell reconstitution after alpha-beta-depleted transplantation in children. TCRdb re-called the PCR reads with MiXCR, one entry per CDR3 protein. In the table there are a few hundred thousand distinct CDR3 sequences, around 15% of which are singletons. The sequencing used PBMCs, mostly from graft donor cells, collected 360 days after TCRalphabeta/CD19-depleted stem cell transplant. The source of these receptors is a boy under two years old who had a stem cell transplant for Wiskott-Aldrich syndrome, so the T cells may come from the graft donor. Each CDR3 is given with its conserved first and last residue. A D gene is named only where the DNA matches it firmly. Expanded clones get a size class; other rows say once, few or many, or leave the size out.

clone_size: .; v_call: TRBV2; d_call: .; j_call: TRBJ1-5; cdr3_nt: TGTGCCAGCAGTGAAGCGTTACAGGGACGCCAGCCCCAGCATTTT; cdr3_aa: CASSEALQGRQPQHF
clone_size: few; v_call: TRBV10-2; d_call: .; j_call: TRBJ2-5; cdr3_nt: TGCGCCAGCAGTGAGAGGCAGATTTCACGAGAGACCCAGTACTTC; cdr3_aa: CASSERQISRETQYF
clone_size: .; v_call: TRBV11-1; d_call: TRBD1; j_call: TRBJ2-3; cdr3_nt: TGTGCCAGCAGTCTGGGACAGGCTAATATCTATACGCAGTATTTT; cdr3_aa: CASSLGQANIYTQYF
clone_size: .; v_call: TRBV12-3/TRBV12-4; d_call: .; j_call: TRBJ1-6; cdr3_nt: TGTGCCAGCAGTTTAGCTTGGGGTAATTCACCCCTCCACTTT; cdr3_aa: CASSLAWGNSPLHF
clone_size: .; v_call: TRBV15; d_call: TRBD1; j_call: TRBJ1-2; cdr3_nt: TGTGCCACCAGCGGGGGACAGACTAACTATGGCTACACCTTC; cdr3_aa: CATSGGQTNYGYTF
clone_size: .; v_call: TRBV6-5; d_call: TRBD2; j_call: TRBJ2-5; cdr3_nt: TGTGCCAGCAGTTACGGGCTAGCGGGGGGTCAAACACAAGAGACCCAGTACTTC; cdr3_aa: CASSYGLAGGQTQETQYF
clone_size: many; v_call: TRBV5-1; d_call: .; j_call: TRBJ2-5; cdr3_nt: TGCGCCAGCAGCTTGGCCGCATTTATTTCCCAAGAGACCCAGTACTTC; cdr3_aa: CASSLAAFISQETQYF
clone_size: few; v_call: TRBV20-1; d_call: .; j_call: TRBJ2-3; cdr3_nt: TGCAGTGCTAGAGATGGGGGCCGGGCGAGCACAGATACGCAGTATTTT; cdr3_aa: CSARDGGRASTDTQYF
clone_size: few; v_call: TRBV5-1; d_call: TRBD1; j_call: TRBJ2-7; cdr3_nt: TGCGCCAGCAGCTCAAAGCCCGGACAGGGAGCCTACGAGCAGTACTTC; cdr3_aa: CASSSKPGQGAYEQYF
clone_size: .; v_call: TRBV5-1; d_call: TRBD1; j_call: TRBJ2-2; cdr3_nt: TGCGCCAGCAGCTTGTGGGCTGCCGGGACAGCGAACACCGGGGAGCTGTTTTTT; cdr3_aa: CASSLWAAGTANTGELFF
clone_size: few; v_call: TRBV20-1; d_call: .; j_call: TRBJ1-1; cdr3_nt: TGCAGTGCTTGGGCCCAGGGAGGGAACACTGAAGCTTTCTTT; cdr3_aa: CSAWAQGGNTEAFF
clone_size: .; v_call: TRBV6-5; d_call: TRBD1; j_call: TRBJ2-7; cdr3_nt: TGTGCCAGCAGATTTACTCACAGGGGGTCCTACGAGCAGTACTTC; cdr3_aa: CASRFTHRGSYEQYF
clone_size: .; v_call: TRBV7-9; d_call: .; j_call: TRBJ2-5; cdr3_nt: TGTGCCAGCAGCTTAGGCAGGAGGAAGGGGGAGACCCAGTACTTC; cdr3_aa: CASSLGRRKGETQYF